This entry is about one T cell receptor beta chain. Its matching antigen is unknown. With 3 bases removed from V and 7 bases from J, the gap between germline ends came to 12 bases. This CDR3 has 13 amino acids. Per germline, CDR1 SNHLY and CDR2 FYNNEI. Assay: immunoSEQ multiplex PCR; the TCRdb copy retains only in-frame clones and omits some. Of about 110,000 clones listed, about nine tenths are singletons. The data are from a study of T cell responses to AZD1222 COVID-19 vaccine. Study observations and caveats: Only a handful of AZD1222 recipients, more than 5 in all, had baseline seropositivity.

The TCR comes from an adult who received the AZD1222 COVID-19 vaccine. Here the sequenced sample was peripheral blood, taken 28 days after the second AZD1222 dose. This chain connects TRBV2 to TRBJ1-2; TRBD1 is a possible D gene (5 bases). CDR3 in amino acids: CASSETEGFGYTF. CDR3 DNA sequence: TGTGCCAGCAGTGAGACAGAGGGATTTGGCTACACCTTC. The full variable domain, rest sourced from reference TRBV2 and TRBJ1-2, is EPEVTQTPSHQVTQMGQEVILRCVPISNHLYFYWYRQILGQKVEFLVSFYNNEISEKSEIFDDQFSVERPDGSNFTLKIRSTKLEDSAMYFCASSETEGFGYTFGSGTRLTVV.